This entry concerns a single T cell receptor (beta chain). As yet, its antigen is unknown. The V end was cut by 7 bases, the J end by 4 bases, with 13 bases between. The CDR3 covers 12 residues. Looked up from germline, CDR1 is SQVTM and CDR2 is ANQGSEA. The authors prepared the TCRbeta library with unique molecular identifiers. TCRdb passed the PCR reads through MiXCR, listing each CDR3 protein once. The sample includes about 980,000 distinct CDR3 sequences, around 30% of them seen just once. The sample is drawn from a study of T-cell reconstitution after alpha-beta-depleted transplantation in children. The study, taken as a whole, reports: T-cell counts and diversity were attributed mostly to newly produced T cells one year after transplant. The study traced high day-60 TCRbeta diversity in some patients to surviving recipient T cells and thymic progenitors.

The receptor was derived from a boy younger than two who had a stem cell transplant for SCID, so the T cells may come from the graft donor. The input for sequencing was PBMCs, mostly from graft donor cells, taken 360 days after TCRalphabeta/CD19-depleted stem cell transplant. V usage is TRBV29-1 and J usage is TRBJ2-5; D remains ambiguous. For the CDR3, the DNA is TGCAGCGCCAAGGCCTGGGGAGAGACCCAGTACTTC. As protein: CSAKAWGETQYF.